This paragraph covers one T cell receptor (beta chain) sequence. V trimming: 6 bases; J trimming: 3 bases; junction bases outside the gene matches: 11. Germline V CDR1 and CDR2: MNHEY, SVGEGT. The CDR3 runs to 16 residues. MiXCR, applied by TCRdb to the 5' RACE reads, yields one record per CDR3 protein. In the table there are tens of thousands of distinct CDR3 sequences, about 11% of which are singletons. This sample was taken from a study of early T cells in non-severe SARS-CoV-2 infection. The chain recombines TRBV6-2 or TRBV6-3 with TRBJ2-7; 10 bases map to TRBD2. This sequence originates from an adult who was a healthcare worker with PCR-confirmed SARS-CoV-2 infection or an uninfected control (not recorded which). The sequenced material came from whole blood. CDR3 coding DNA: TGTGCCAGCAGATCCGGGACTAGCGTTACCTTCTACGAGCAGTACTTC. Amino acid sequence: CASRSGTSVTFYEQYF.